Following are 20 T cell receptor beta chains from one sample sequenced in a study of T cell responses to AZD1222 COVID-19 vaccine. The protocol was immunoSEQ multiplex PCR, while the TCRdb copy is restricted to in-frame clones and leaves out a portion. The sample has about 150,000 clones, approximately 91% seen once. The specimen was peripheral blood, collected 28 days after the second AZD1222 dose. The receptors derive from an adult who received the AZD1222 COVID-19 vaccine.

The chain employs TRBV7-2 and TRBJ1-3, with D perhaps matching TRBD1 (5 bases). V was clipped by 1 base and J by 0 bases, with 10 bases between them. The CDR3 length is 16 residues. Germline lookup yields CDR1 SGHTA and CDR2 FQGNSA. The CDR3 sequence: CASSLGGPFSGNTIYF. The CDR3, as DNA: TGTGCCAGCAGCTTAGGGGGACCGTTCTCTGGAAACACCATATATTTT.

V is TRBV5-1 and J is TRBJ1-4; D remains ambiguous. CDR3 length: 12 amino acids. V was clipped by 3 bases and J by 6 bases, with 6 bases between them. From germline, CDR1 is SGHRS and CDR2 YFSETQ. CDR3: CASSSGDEKLFF. CDR3 coding DNA: TGCGCCAGCAGCTCAGGTGATGAAAAACTGTTTTTT.

This clone is a singleton in its sample. The chain's CDR3 is CASSAPGGLNTEAFF. The CDR3 DNA reads as TGTGCCAGCAGCGCCCCAGGGGGCCTGAACACTGAAGCTTTCTTT. This chain connects TRBV9 to TRBJ1-1; 8 nucleotides align to TRBD1. J lost 0 bases, V lost 3 bases, and 4 bases had no gene match. Germline V gene lookup returns CDR1 SGDLS and CDR2 YYNGEE. This CDR3 has 15 amino acids.

V usage is TRBV5-1 and J usage is TRBJ1-3, with D perhaps matching TRBD1 (5 bases). From germline, CDR1 is SGHRS and CDR2 YFSETQ. The CDR3 has 14 residues. Trimming took off 4 bases at V and 2 bases at J, with 10 bases between the two ends. The CDR3 sequence is CASSLGGAGNTIYF. The CDR3 DNA reads TGCGCCAGCAGCCTGGGGGGTGCTGGAAACACCATATATTTT.

The V call is TRBV7-2, the J call TRBJ2-1; the match to TRBD2 covers 10 bases. CDR3 length: 14 residues. Germline assignment: CDR1 SGHTA and CDR2 FQGNSA. V shed 5 bases and J 8 bases; nucleotides not matched to a gene: 6. CDR3 sequence (DNA): TGTGCCAGCAGCCTTAGCGGGAGGAGAGATGAGCAGTTCTTC. Amino acid sequence: CASSLSGRRDEQFF.

The rearrangement joins TRBV30 to TRBJ2-3; D is ambiguous. The V end lost 4 bases, the J end lost 1 base, and 12 bases lay between the germline ends. CDR3 length: 14 amino acids. Germline V gene lookup returns CDR1 GTSNPN and CDR2 SVGIG (reference sequence). The CDR3, as DNA: TGTGCCTGGACCTGGCAGGCCCGCACAGATACGCAGTATTTT. Protein sequence: CAWTWQARTDTQYF. Variable domain in full (rest from reference TRBV30 and TRBJ2-3): SQTIHQWPATLVQPVGSPLSLECTVEGTSNPNLYWYRQAAGRGLQLLFYSVGIGQISSEVPQNLSASRPQDRQFILSSKKLLLSDSGFYLCAWTWQARTDTQYFGPGTRLTVL.

The chain employs TRBV5-4 and TRBJ2-1, with 11 bases matching TRBD2. The CDR3 covers 17 residues. V trimming: 4 bases; J trimming: 5 bases; junction bases outside the gene matches: 11. CDR1 and CDR2 from the germline V gene are SGHNT and YYREEE (reference sequence). CDR3 coding DNA: TGTGCCAGCAGCCCGGGACTAGCGGACTACCTGAACAATGAGCAGTTCTTC. It codes for CASSPGLADYLNNEQFF.

J is TRBJ2-1 and V is TRBV11-2; 8 bases align to TRBD2. The germline V gene has CDR1 SGHAT and CDR2 FQNNGV. This CDR3 has 19 residues. V shed 2 bases and J 4 bases; nucleotides not matched to a gene: 16. The CDR3 region has the DNA TGTGCCAGCAGCTTAAGGGGGGTCCTCGGTAGCGGGATTTACAATGAGCAGTTCTTC. It codes for CASSLRGVLGSGIYNEQFF.

V is TRBV19 and J is TRBJ1-5, with 8 bases matching TRBD1. The germline gives CDR1 LNHDA, CDR2 SQIVND (reference sequence). Trimming at V came to 4 bases and at J to 11 bases, leaving 10 bases not matched to a gene. The CDR3 covers 14 residues. The DNA for the CDR3 is TGTGCCAGTAGTACTGGGACAGGTAGATCTACCCAGCATTTT. Its protein product is CASSTGTGRSTQHF.

This chain links TRBV7-2 with TRBJ2-7; 7 positions match TRBD1. This CDR3 spans 14 amino acids. Germline CDR1 and CDR2: SGHTA and FQGNSA. The V segment lost 3 bases and the J segment 0 bases; nucleotides outside the gene matches: 2. CDR3 DNA sequence: TGTGCCAGCAGCTTGGGACAGCCCTCCTACGAGCAGTACTTC. It yields the protein CASSLGQPSYEQYF.

This sequence joins TRBV6-2 or TRBV6-3 and TRBJ1-2; 8 bases agree with TRBD1. CDR3 length: 16 residues. V dropped 4 bases and J dropped 5; count of bases not matched to a gene: 12. Germline V gives CDR1 MNHEY, CDR2 SVGEGT. The CDR3 spells CASSLRTGSQGYGYTF. In nucleotides, the CDR3 is TGTGCCAGCAGTTTGAGGACAGGGTCCCAGGGATATGGCTACACCTTC.

This chain joins TRBV12-3 or TRBV12-4 and TRBJ1-1; D is unresolved. The CDR3 is 13 amino acids. V was pared by 5 bases and J by 3 bases, with 10 bases between. The CDR3 nucleotides read TGTGCCAGCAGTCTGACGAGGGACACTGAAGCTTTCTTT. Translating it yields CASSLTRDTEAFF.

The rearrangement uses TRBV19 and TRBJ2-1; D gene ambiguous. Germline V gene lookup returns CDR1 LNHDA and CDR2 SQIVND (reference sequence). The CDR3 has 13 amino acids. V was trimmed by 5 bases and J by 7 bases, leaving 12 bases between them. The CDR3 loop reads CASSPTIGNEQFF. Here the CDR3 DNA reads TGTGCCAGTAGTCCAACCATTGGAAATGAGCAGTTCTTC.

The V gene is TRBV18, the J gene TRBJ1-1, with D tentatively TRBD1 (6 bases). Deletions cut 2 bases from V and 4 bases from J, with 17 bases between. CDR1 KGHSH and CDR2 LQKENI come from the germline V gene. The CDR3 length is 16 residues. CDR3 nucleotides: TGTGCCAGCTCACCATCCAGTGTGGGGGCTAGCACTGAAGCTTTCTTT. This encodes CASSPSSVGASTEAFF.

This clone has a handful of counts. The chain recombines TRBV12-5 with TRBJ2-7; TRBD1 agrees at 9 bases. This CDR3 region has 15 residues. Per germline, CDR1 LGHNT and CDR2 FRNRAP. Losses at the gene ends were 5 bases for V and 3 bases for J; bases not matched to a gene: 8. This CDR3 is CASGVPGTGLYEQYF. CDR3 sequence (DNA): TGTGCTAGTGGTGTACCTGGGACAGGGCTCTACGAGCAGTACTTC.

V gene TRBV7-9 combines with J gene TRBJ1-1; the D is unclear. The V end lost 8 bases, the J end lost 0 bases, and 13 bases lay between the germline ends. The CDR3 consists of 14 residues. CDR1 is SEHNR and CDR2 is FQNEAQ in the germline V gene (reference sequence). CDR3 bases: TGTGCCAGCCACAACGGTGTCATGAACACTGAAGCTTTCTTT. Protein: CASHNGVMNTEAFF. The entire variable domain, with the rest obtained from reference TRBV7-9 and TRBJ1-1, is as follows: DTGVSQNPRHKITKRGQNVTFRCDPISEHNRLYWYRQTLGQGPEFLTYFQNEAQLEKSRLLSDRFSAERPKGSFSTLEIQRTEQGDSAMYLCASHNGVMNTEAFFGQGTRLTVV.

V and J are TRBV29-1 and TRBJ1-1; D gene unclear. The CDR3 runs to 13 residues. The germline gives CDR1 SQVTM, CDR2 ANQGSEA. The V end lost 6 bases, the J end lost 0 bases, and 11 bases lay between the germline ends. CDR3 nucleotide sequence: TGCAGCGTAGACCGGATAATGAACACTGAAGCTTTCTTT. Its translation: CSVDRIMNTEAFF. Based on the CDR3 plus reference TRBV29-1 and TRBJ1-1, the full variable domain is SAVISQKPSRDICQRGTSLTIQCQVDSQVTMMFWYRQQPGQSLTLIATANQGSEATYESGFVIDKFPISRPNLTFSTLTVSNMSPEDSSIYLCSVDRIMNTEAFFGQGTRLTVV.

The chain recombines TRBV19 with TRBJ1-1; 10 bases match TRBD1. Germline V gives CDR1 LNHDA, CDR2 SQIVND (reference sequence). The CDR3 length is 13 residues. V lost 10 bases and J lost 1; bases outside the gene matches: 3. CDR3 residues: CAIRDRGNTEAFF. DNA of the CDR3: TGTGCCATCCGGGACAGGGGGAACACTGAAGCTTTCTTT.

The rearrangement uses TRBV7-3 and TRBJ2-1; TRBD2 matches at 7 bases. J was trimmed by 7 bases and V by 4 bases; bases with no gene match: 16. Looked up from germline, CDR1 is SGHTA and CDR2 is FQGTGA. The CDR3 is made up of 17 amino acids. In nucleotides, the CDR3 is TGTGCCAGCAGCTCGTTTCGTGGGAGGGCAGAGCGTAATGAGCAGTTCTTC. The encoded protein is CASSSFRGRAERNEQFF.

The chain joins TRBV6-5 to TRBJ2-2; D not certain. V lost 0 bases and J 9 bases, leaving 11 bases between the germline ends. CDR1 is MNHEY and CDR2 is SVGAGI in the germline V gene. The CDR3 runs to 14 residues. CDR3 coding DNA: TGTGCCAGCAGTTACTCCCAGCGTCACCGGGAGCTGTTTTTT. This translates into CASSYSQRHRELFF.